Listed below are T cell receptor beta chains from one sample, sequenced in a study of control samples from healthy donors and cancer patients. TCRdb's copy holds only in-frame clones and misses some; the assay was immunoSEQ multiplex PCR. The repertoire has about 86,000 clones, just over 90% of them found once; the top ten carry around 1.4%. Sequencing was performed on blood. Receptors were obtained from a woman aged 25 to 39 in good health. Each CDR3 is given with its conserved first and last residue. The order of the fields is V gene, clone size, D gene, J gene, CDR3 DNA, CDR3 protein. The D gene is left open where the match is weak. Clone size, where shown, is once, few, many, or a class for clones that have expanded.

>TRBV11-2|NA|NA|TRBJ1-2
TGTGCCAGCAGCTTACGACCCAACTATGGCTACACCTTC
CASSLRPNYGYTF
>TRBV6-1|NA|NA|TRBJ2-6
TGTGCCAGCAGTGCAATCGAGCACTCTGGGGCCAACGTCCTGACTTTC
CASSAIEHSGANVLTF
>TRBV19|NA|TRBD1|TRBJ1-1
TGTGCCAGCGGGGGACAGGGTCCAGCTGAAGCTTTCTTT
CASGGQGPAEAFF
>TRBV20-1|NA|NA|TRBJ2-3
TGCAGTGCTAGAGAAATAGATACGCAGTATTTT
CSAREIDTQYF
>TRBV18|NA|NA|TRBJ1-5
TGTGCCAGCTCACGGGGGGCTGGTGACAATCAGCCCCAGCATTTT
CASSRGAGDNQPQHF
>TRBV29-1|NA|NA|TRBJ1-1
TGCAGCGTTGCTAAGAAGAACACTGAAGCTTTCTTT
CSVAKKNTEAFF
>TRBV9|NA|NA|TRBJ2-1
TGTGCCAGCAGCGTTACGGGACTCGCTTTTTATGAGCAGTTCTTC
CASSVTGLAFYEQFF
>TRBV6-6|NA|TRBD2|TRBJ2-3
TGTGCCAGCAGTCGGACTAGCGGGGGGGATGGGACAGATACGCAGTATTTT
CASSRTSGGDGTDTQYF
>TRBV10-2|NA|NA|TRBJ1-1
TGCGCCAGCAGTGAGCAATGGGGGAACACTGAAGCTTTCTTT
CASSEQWGNTEAFF
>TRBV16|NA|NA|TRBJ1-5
TGTGCCAGCAGCCAATTTTCCGGGGCTCAGCCCCAGCATTTT
CASSQFSGAQPQHF
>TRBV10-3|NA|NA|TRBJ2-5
TGTGCCATCACCCCAGGTAGAGAAGAGACCCAGTACTTC
CAITPGREETQYF
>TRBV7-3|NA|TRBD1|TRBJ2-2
TGTGCCAGCAGCCCGAGGGGGCCTAACACCGGGGAGCTGTTTTTT
CASSPRGPNTGELFF
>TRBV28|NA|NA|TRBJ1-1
TGTGCCAGCACTGGCCCCTGGGGGAACACTGAAGCTTTCTTT
CASTGPWGNTEAFF
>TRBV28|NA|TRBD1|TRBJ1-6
TGTGCCAGCAGTGGGACAGCAGCTTACTATAATTCACCCCTCCACTTT
CASSGTAAYYNSPLHF
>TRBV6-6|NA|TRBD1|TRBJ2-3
TGTGCCAGCATTAGGGGACAGGGGGTTACAGATACGCAGTATTTT
CASIRGQGVTDTQYF
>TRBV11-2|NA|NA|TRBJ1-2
TGTGCCAGCAGCTTAGTATACCAGGACTATGGCTACACCTTC
CASSLVYQDYGYTF
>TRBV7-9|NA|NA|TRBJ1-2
TGTGCCAGCAGCCACGCGGGGGGCGCTTATGGCTACACCTTC
CASSHAGGAYGYTF
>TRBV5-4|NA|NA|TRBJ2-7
TGTGCCAGCAGAGGGGATACCTACGAGCAGTACTTC
CASRGDTYEQYF
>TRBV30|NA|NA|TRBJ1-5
TGTGCCTGGAGTAGTGGGGGTCTCCAGCCCCAGCATTTT
CAWSSGGLQPQHF
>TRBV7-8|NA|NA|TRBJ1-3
TGTGCCAGCAGCGCCCGCAATGCCCTCTCTGGAAACACCATATATTTT
CASSARNALSGNTIYF
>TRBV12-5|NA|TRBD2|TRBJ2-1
TGTGCTAGTGGTCCCCAGCCCTCTAGCGGGAGGAGAAATGAGCAGTTCTTC
CASGPQPSSGRRNEQFF
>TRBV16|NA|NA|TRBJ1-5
TGTGCCAGCAGCCAATCAGCCGGGTTGAGTCAGCCCCAGCATTTT
CASSQSAGLSQPQHF
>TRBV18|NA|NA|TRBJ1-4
TGTGCCAGCTCACCTACTGCGGGAGCAACTAATGAAAAACTGTTTTTT
CASSPTAGATNEKLFF
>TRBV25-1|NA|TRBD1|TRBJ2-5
TGTGCCAGCAGTGACCCGACAGGGTACCAAGAGACCCAGTACTTC
CASSDPTGYQETQYF
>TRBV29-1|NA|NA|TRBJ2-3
TGCAGCGTTGAAGATCACAGACTTAGGGGCCCGAGAGATACGCAGTATTTT
CSVEDHRLRGPRDTQYF
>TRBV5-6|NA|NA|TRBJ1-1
TGTGCCAGCAGACGACAGCGGACTGAAGCTTTCTTT
CASRRQRTEAFF
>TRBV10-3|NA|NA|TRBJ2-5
TGTGCCATCAGTGAGTCCTACAGGAGCCAAGAGACCCAGTACTTC
CAISESYRSQETQYF
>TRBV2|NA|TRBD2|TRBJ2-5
TGTGCCAGCAAACAAGAAGCGGGGCAAGAGACCCAGTACTTC
CASKQEAGQETQYF
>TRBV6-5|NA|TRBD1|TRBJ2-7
TGTGCCAGCAGTACTGACAGGGTGAACGAGCAGTACTTC
CASSTDRVNEQYF
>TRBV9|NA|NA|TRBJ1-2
TGTGCCAGCAGCTCACCCGGCTATGGCTACACCTTC
CASSSPGYGYTF
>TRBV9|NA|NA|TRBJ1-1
TGTGCCAGCAGCGTAGGCGGGGTGGGGCCTGAAGCTTTCTTT
CASSVGGVGPEAFF
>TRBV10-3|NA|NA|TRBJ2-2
TGTGCCATCAGTGAAAAGGGCCTAGACACCGGGGAGCTGTTTTTT
CAISEKGLDTGELFF
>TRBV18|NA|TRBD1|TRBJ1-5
TGTGCCAGCTCACCACAGCCCGGGACAGGGCCTAATCAGCCCCAGCATTTT
CASSPQPGTGPNQPQHF
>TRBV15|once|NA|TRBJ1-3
TGTGCCACCAGAGCCTCAGAGTTCTCCCCCTCTGGAAACACCATATATTTT
CATRASEFSPSGNTIYF
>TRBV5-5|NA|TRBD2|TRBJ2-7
TGTGCCAGCATGGACCTAGCGGGAGGGCCCTTCTACGAGCAGTACTTC
CASMDLAGGPFYEQYF
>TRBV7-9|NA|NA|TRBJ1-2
TGTGCCAGCAGCCCAGACAGCTACTATGGCTACACCTTC
CASSPDSYYGYTF
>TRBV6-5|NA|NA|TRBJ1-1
TGTGCCAGCAGTTTACGGGGCCCGTACACTGAAGCTTTCTTT
CASSLRGPYTEAFF
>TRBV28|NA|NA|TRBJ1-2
TGTGCCAGCAGTCCCCCCCAAGGGAGTGGCTACACCTTC
CASSPPQGSGYTF
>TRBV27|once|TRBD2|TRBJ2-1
TGTGCCAGCAGTCGCTACGGGACTAGCGGGTTTCATGAGCAGTTCTTC
CASSRYGTSGFHEQFF
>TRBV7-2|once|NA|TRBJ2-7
TGTGCCAGCAGCATGGACAGCTCCTACGAGCAGTACTTC
CASSMDSSYEQYF
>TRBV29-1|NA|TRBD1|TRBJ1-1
TGCAGCGCCGGGACAGGGGGCAGGGTCGCTGAAGCTTTCTTT
CSAGTGGRVAEAFF
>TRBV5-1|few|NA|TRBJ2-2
TGCGCCAGCAGCCACGGAGACGTAAACACCGGGGAGCTGTTTTTT
CASSHGDVNTGELFF
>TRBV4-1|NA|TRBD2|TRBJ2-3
TGCGCCAGCAGCCAAGGACTTCTAGCGGGAGGAACCCCGAGGAGGACAGATACGCAGTATTTT
CASSQGLLAGGTPRRTDTQYF
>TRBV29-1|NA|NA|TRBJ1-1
TGCAGCGTTGAAGAGGGACCCAACACTGAAGCTTTCTTT
CSVEEGPNTEAFF
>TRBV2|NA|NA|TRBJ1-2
TGTGCCAGCAGTGTGGACAGAAACTATGGCTACACCTTC
CASSVDRNYGYTF
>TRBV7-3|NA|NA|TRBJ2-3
TGTGCCAGCAGCCCCAGCGTAACGGGCACAGATACGCAGTATTTT
CASSPSVTGTDTQYF
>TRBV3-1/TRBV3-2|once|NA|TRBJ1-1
TGTGCCAGCAGCCAAGAGAGTGGGACTTTCTTT
CASSQESGTFF
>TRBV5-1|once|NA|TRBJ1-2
TGCGCCAGCAGCTTGACAACTCCTAACTATGGCTACACCTTC
CASSLTTPNYGYTF
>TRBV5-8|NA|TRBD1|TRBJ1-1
TGTGCCAGCAGCTTGGACAGGGGGGTCTCTGAAGCTTTCTTT
CASSLDRGVSEAFF